This T cell receptor (beta chain) originates from a study of regulatory T cells in long-lasting Graves disease. This CDR3 comprises 16 residues. Trimming took 6 bases from V and 4 from J; bases not matched to a gene: 8. Germline V gene sequence: CDR1 WNHNN, CDR2 SYGVQD (reference sequence). Time point indicated: newly diagnosed GD, antithyroid drugs for less than 3 months. The TCR library used RNA extracted from PBMCs. At least ten counts were recorded for this clonotype. Arm-PCR of CDR3 regions and iRepertoire HTBI primers were the basis on which TCR beta libraries were built. Via MiXCR, TCRdb re-called the multiplex PCR reads, giving one row per CDR3 protein. The sample lists roughly 260,000 distinct CDR3 sequences, approximately 20% seen once, with 12% to 15% in the top ten. The sample also formed part of further work on T cells in Graves' hyperthyroidism and ophthalmopathy.

This clonotype originated in a woman aged 25 to 45 with Graves disease. Sequenced here: peripheral blood mononuclear cells (PBMCs), sampled at new diagnosis, from a patient treated with antithyroid drugs. The V call is TRBV10-1, the J call TRBJ2-2, with TRBD2 matching 10 bases. The CDR3, as DNA: TGCGCCAGCAGCCCTAGCGGGGGCCCGTCCACCGGGGAGCTGTTTTTT. Translation: CASSPSGGPSTGELFF.